The sequence of this TCR beta chain was determined in a study of beta chain features in type 1 diabetes. Broader study findings: For TCRB rearrangement, an influence of HLA type remained unresolved here.

This clone was seen more than once but under ten times. The target antigen is unknown. The same CDR3 arises from other DNA sequences in this sample as well. The authors reverse transcribed all of the isolated RNA, so sequencing captured expressed TCRB transcripts. Each sample of naive, central memory or regulatory T cells had, on average, about 3.57 million reads. Some clones are missing from TCRdb's copy, which holds only in-frame ones; the method was immunoSEQ multiplex PCR. The table lists hundreds of thousands of clones, roughly a sixth of them singletons. CD45RO/CCR7/CD25/CD127/CD95/CD27 separated CD4+ naive, central memory, regulatory and stem cell-like memory cells by sorting. This CDR3 is 15 amino acids long. Losses at the gene ends were 5 bases for V and 0 bases for J; bases not matched to a gene: 4. The germline V gene has CDR1 MNHNS and CDR2 SASEGT.

Sequences were obtained from naive CD4+ T cells from blood. This receptor was taken from a young man in good health. The J gene is TRBJ2-1, the V gene TRBV6-1; 7 nucleotides line up with TRBD2. The CDR3 DNA sequence: TGTGCCAGCAGTTCTAGCGGTAGCTCCTACAATGAGCAGTTCTTC. It is translated as CASSSSGSSYNEQFF.